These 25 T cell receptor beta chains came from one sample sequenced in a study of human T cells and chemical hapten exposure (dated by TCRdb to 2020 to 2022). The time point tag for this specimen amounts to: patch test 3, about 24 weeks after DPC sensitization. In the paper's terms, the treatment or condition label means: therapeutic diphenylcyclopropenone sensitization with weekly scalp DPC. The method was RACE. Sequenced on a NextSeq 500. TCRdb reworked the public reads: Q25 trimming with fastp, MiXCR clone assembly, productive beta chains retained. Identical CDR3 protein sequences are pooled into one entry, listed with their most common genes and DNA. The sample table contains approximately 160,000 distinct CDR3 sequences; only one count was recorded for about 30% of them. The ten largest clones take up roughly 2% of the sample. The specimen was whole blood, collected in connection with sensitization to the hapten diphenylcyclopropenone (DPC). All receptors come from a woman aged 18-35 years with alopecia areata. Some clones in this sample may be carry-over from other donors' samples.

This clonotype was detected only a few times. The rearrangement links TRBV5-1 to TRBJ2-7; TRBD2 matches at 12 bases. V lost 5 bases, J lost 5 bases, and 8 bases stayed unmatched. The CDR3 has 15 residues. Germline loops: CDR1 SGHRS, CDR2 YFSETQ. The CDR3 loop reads CASRPRLAGVNEQYF. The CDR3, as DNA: TGCGCCAGCAGACCCAGACTAGCGGGAGTCAACGAGCAGTACTTC.

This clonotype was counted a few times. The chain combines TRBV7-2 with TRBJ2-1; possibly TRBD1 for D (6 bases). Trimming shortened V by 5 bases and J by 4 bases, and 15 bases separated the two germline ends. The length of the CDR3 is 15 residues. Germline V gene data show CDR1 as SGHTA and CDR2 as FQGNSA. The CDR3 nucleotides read TGTGCCAGCAGCCTTGACAGGCTGACTTACAATGAGCAGTTCTTC. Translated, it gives CASSLDRLTYNEQFF. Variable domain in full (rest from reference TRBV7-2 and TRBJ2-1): GAGVSQSPSNKVTEKGKDVELRCDPISGHTALYWYRQSLGQGLEFLIYFQGNSAPDKSGLPSDRFSAERTGGSVSTLTIQRTQQEDSAVYLCASSLDRLTYNEQFFGPGTRLTVL.

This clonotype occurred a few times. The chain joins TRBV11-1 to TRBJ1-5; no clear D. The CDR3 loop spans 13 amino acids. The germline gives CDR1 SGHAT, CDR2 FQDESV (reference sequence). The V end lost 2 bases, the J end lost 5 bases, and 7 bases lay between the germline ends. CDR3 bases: TGTGCCAGCAGCTTATTTCGTGATCAGCCCCAGCATTTT. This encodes CASSLFRDQPQHF.

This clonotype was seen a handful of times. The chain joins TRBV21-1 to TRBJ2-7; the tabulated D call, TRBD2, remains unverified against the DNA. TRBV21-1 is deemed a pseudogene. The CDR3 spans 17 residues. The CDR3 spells CASSKARWTRSYYEQYF. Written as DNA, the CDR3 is TGTGCCAGCAGCAAAGCTAGGTGGACTAGAAGTTATTACGAGCAGTACTTC.

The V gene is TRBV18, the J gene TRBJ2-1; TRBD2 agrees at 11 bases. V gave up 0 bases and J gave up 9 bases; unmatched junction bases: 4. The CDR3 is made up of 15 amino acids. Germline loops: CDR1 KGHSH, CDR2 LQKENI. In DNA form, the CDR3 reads TGTGCCAGCTCACCACCCCTAGCGGGAGGCATTGAGCAGTTCTTC. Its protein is CASSPPLAGGIEQFF.

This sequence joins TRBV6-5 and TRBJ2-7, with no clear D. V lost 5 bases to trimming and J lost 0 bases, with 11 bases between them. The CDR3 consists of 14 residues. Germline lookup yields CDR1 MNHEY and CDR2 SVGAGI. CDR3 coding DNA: TGTGCCAGCAGTCAAGACGGACCCTCCTACGAGCAGTACTTC. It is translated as CASSQDGPSYEQYF.

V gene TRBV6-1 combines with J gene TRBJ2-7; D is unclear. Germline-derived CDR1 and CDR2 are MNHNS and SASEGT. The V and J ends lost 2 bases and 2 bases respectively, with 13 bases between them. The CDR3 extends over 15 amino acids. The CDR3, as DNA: TGTGCCAGCAGTGAACAAGGCCAGTCCGCCTACGAGCAGTACTTC. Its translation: CASSEQGQSAYEQYF.

The CDR3 region is CSAREGALALETQYF. DNA for the CDR3: TGCAGTGCTAGAGAGGGGGCCTTGGCGTTAGAGACCCAGTACTTC. The J gene is TRBJ2-5, the V gene TRBV20-1; possibly TRBD1 for D (6 bases). The CDR3 is 15 residues long. Per the germline V gene, CDR1 is DFQATT and CDR2 is SNEGSKA (reference sequence). Trimming shortened V by 0 bases and J by 4 bases, and 15 bases separated the two germline ends.

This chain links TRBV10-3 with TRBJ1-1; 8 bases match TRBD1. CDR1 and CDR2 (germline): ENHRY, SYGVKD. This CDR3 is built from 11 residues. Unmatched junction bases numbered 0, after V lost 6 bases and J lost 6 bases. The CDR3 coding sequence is TGTGCCATCAGACAGGGGGCTGAAGCTTTCTTT. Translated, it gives CAIRQGAEAFF.

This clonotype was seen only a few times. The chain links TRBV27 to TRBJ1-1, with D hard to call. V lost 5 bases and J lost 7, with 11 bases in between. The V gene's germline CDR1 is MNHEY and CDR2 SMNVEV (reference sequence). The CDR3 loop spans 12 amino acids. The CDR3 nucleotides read TGTGCCAGCAGTCCCTCCGGCATTGAAGCTTTCTTT. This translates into CASSPSGIEAFF.

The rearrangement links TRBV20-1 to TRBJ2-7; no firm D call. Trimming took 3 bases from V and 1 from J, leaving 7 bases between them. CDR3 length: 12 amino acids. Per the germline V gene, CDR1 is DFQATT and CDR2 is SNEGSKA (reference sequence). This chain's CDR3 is CSASQASYEQYF. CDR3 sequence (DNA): TGCAGTGCTAGTCAGGCTTCCTACGAGCAGTACTTC.

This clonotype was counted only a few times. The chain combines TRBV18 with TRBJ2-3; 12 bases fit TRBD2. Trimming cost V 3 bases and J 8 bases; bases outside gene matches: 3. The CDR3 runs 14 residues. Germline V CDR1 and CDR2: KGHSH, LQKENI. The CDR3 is CASSPTSGRSTQYF. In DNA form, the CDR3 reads TGTGCCAGCTCACCGACTAGCGGGAGAAGTACGCAGTATTTT.

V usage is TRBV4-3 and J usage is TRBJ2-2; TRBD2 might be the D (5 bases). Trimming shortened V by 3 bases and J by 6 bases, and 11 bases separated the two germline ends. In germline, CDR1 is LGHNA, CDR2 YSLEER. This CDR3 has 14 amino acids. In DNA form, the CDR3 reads TGCGCCAGCAGCCACCCCGGGGATGCCGGGGAGCTGTTTTTT. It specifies CASSHPGDAGELFF.

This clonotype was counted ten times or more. CDR3 coding DNA: TGTGCCAGCAGTTGGGGTTCGGATGAGCAGTTCTTC. It translates to CASSWGSDEQFF. The J gene is TRBJ2-1, the V gene TRBV27, with no clear D. V was trimmed by 4 bases and J by 8 bases, leaving 9 bases between them. Germline assignment: CDR1 MNHEY and CDR2 SMNVEV (reference sequence). The CDR3 covers 12 residues.

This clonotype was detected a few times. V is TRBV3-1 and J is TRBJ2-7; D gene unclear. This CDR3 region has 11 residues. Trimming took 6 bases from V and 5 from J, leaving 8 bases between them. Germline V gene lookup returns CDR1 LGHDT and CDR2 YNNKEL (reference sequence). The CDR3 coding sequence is TGTGCCAGCAGTCAAAACGACGAGCAGTACTTC. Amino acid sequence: CASSQNDEQYF.

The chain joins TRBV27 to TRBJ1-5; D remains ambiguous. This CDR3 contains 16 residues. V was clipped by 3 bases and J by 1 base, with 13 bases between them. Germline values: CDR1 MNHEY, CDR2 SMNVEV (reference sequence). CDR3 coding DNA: TGTGCCAGCAGTTTGGATAGTTCCTCGAGCAATCAGCCCCAGCATTTT. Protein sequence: CASSLDSSSSNQPQHF.

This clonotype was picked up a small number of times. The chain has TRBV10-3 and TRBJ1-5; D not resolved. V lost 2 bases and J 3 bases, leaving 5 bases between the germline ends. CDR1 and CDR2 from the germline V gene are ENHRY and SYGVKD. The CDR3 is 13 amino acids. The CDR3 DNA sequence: TGTGCCATCAGTGAGAGGGACAATCAGCCCCAGCATTTT. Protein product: CAISERDNQPQHF.

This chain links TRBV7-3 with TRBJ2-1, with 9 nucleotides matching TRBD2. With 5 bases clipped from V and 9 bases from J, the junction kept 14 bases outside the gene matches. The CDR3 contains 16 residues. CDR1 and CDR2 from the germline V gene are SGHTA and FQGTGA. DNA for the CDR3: TGTGCCAGCAGCCCATCTCTGGGCGGGGGGGCCGTTGAGCAGTTCTTC. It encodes CASSPSLGGGAVEQFF.

CDR3 residues: CASRGLASNTGELFF. The CDR3 DNA sequence: TGTGCCAGCAGAGGACTAGCGTCGAACACCGGGGAGCTGTTTTTT. The chain carries TRBV6-2 or TRBV6-3 and TRBJ2-2; 9 bases are shared with TRBD2. CDR1 MNHEY and CDR2 SVGEGT come from the germline V gene. Germline trimming cut 6 bases from V and 0 bases from J; bases unmatched to any gene: 2. The CDR3 runs to 15 residues.

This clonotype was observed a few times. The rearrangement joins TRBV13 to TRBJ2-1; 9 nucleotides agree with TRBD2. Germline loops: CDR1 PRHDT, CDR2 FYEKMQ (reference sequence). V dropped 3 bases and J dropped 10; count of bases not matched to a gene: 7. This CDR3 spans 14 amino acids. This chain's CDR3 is CASSFGGRAEEQFF. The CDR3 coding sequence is TGTGCCAGCAGCTTTGGCGGGAGGGCCGAGGAGCAGTTCTTC.

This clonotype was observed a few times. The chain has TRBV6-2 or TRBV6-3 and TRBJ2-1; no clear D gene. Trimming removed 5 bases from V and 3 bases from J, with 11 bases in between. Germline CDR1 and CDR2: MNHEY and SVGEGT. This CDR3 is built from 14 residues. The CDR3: CASSQSYGYNEQFF. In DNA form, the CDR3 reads TGTGCCAGCAGTCAGTCTTACGGCTACAATGAGCAGTTCTTC.

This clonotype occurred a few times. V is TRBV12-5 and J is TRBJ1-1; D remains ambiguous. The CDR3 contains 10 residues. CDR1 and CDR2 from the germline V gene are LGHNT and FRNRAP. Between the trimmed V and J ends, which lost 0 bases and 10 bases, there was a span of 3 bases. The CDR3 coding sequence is TGTGCTAGTGGTTTGGTAAGAGCTTTCTTT. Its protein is CASGLVRAFF.

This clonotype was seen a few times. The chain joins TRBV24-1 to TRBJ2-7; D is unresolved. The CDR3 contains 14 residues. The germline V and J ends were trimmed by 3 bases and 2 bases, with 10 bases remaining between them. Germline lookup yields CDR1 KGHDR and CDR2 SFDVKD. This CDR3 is CATSDAQNPYEQYF. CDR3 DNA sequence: TGTGCCACCAGTGATGCACAGAATCCCTACGAGCAGTACTTC.

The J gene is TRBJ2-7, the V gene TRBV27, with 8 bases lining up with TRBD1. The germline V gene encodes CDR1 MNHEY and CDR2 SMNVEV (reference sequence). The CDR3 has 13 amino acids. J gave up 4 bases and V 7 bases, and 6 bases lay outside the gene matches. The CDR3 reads CASNGQGRYEQYF. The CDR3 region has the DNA TGTGCCAGCAACGGACAGGGACGGTACGAGCAGTACTTC.

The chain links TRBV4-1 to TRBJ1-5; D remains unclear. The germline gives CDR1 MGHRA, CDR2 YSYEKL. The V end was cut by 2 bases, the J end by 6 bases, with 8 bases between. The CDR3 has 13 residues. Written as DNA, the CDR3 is TGCGCCAGCAGCCAATGGGGAGGTCAGCCCCAGCATTTT. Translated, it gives CASSQWGGQPQHF.